This TCR beta chain comes out of a study of T-cell memory formation after mild COVID-19. TCRdb reprocessed the 5' RACE reads via MiXCR and lists one record per CDR3 protein. Of roughly 200,000 distinct CDR3 sequences in the sample, about a fifth were seen once. Study-level results: Mainly CM and EM harbored the contracting CD4+ clones; mainly EMRA harbored the CD8+ ones. Day 15 to 85 contracting clones showed balanced CD4/CD8; later expanders leaned CD4+. Proof of SARS-CoV-2 specificity was absent for the second-wave clones that crested on day 37.

This CDR3 spans 16 amino acids. Germline CDR1 is DFQATT and CDR2 is SNEGSKA (reference sequence). The V end lost 2 bases, the J end lost 3 bases, and 20 bases lay between the germline ends. As regards this clonotype: Its cognate antigen is unknown.

This clonotype was obtained from an adult woman who had mild COVID-19 (a few samples of this study predate the infection). Cell type and time point are not known. Specimen: PBMCs or a T cell subset sorted from them (not recorded which). V and J are TRBV20-1 and TRBJ2-7; D possibly matches TRBD1 or TRBD2 (5 bases each). The CDR3 coding sequence is TGCAGTGCTAGATCCCCCAGCGGCAGGGCGAGCTACGAGCAGTACTTC. Its translation: CSARSPSGRASYEQYF.